The 22 T cell receptor beta chains presented below share a single source sample, sequenced in a study of T cells after yellow fever vaccination. TCRdb used MiXCR to reprocess the 5' RACE reads, holding one entry per CDR3 protein. The table shows 500,000 to 650,000 distinct CDR3 sequences, with roughly 12% occurring only once. The sample here was PBMCs, taken on the day of the yellow fever booster vaccination. The receptors shown here come from a man aged 25-40 years who received the YFV17D yellow fever vaccine.

The chain joins TRBV28 to TRBJ2-7; 9 positions match TRBD1. Looked up from germline, CDR1 is MDHEN and CDR2 is SYDVKM. The CDR3 runs to 16 residues. V lost 6 bases, J lost 4 bases, and 13 bases stayed unmatched. The CDR3 region has the DNA TGTGCCAGCAGCTCCGCTAAGGGACAGGGTCCGTACGAGCAGTACTTC. Translating gives CASSSAKGQGPYEQYF.

The chain has TRBV2 and TRBJ2-7; perhaps D is TRBD1 or TRBD2 (5 bases each). This CDR3 has 13 amino acids. The V gene's germline CDR1 is SNHLY and CDR2 FYNNEI. Trimming stripped 6 bases from V and 4 bases from J, with 13 bases between. The CDR3 is CASRGDGRYEQYF. The CDR3 nucleotides are TGTGCCAGCAGGGGGGACGGCCGATACGAGCAGTACTTC.

The chain links TRBV20-1 to TRBJ2-1; no definite D call. Trimming removed 5 bases from V and 8 bases from J, with 16 bases in between. CDR3 size: 13 residues. Germline CDR1 reads DFQATT; CDR2 reads SNEGSKA (reference sequence). In nucleotides, the CDR3 is TGCAGTGCTTCGGACGTCAATGCCTATGAGCAGTTCTTC. This encodes CSASDVNAYEQFF.

In this sample, this clonotype turned up a few times. V is TRBV29-1 and J is TRBJ2-5, with TRBD1 matching over 9 bases. Germline values: CDR1 SQVTM, CDR2 ANQGSEA. This CDR3 contains 13 residues. The ends lost 7 bases at V and 5 bases at J; junction bases unmatched: 8. CDR3 in DNA: TGCAGCGCGATGGGACAGGGAGAGGAGACCCAGTACTTC. Its protein is CSAMGQGEETQYF.

This clonotype has ten or more counts. The chain employs TRBV3-1 and TRBJ1-1; D possibly corresponds to TRBD1 (5 bases). CDR3 length: 14 residues. V lost 1 base to trimming and J lost 3 bases, with 9 bases between them. Germline V CDR1 and CDR2: LGHDT, YNNKEL (reference sequence). In DNA, the CDR3 is TGTGCCAGCAGCCAAGTTGGGGCGGACACTGAAGCTTTCTTT. This translates into CASSQVGADTEAFF.

This clonotype has more than one count but fewer than ten. The J gene is TRBJ1-1, the V gene TRBV5-1; D may be TRBD1 (6 bases). The CDR3 runs 12 residues. V gave up 6 bases and J gave up 8 bases, with 14 bases separating them. The V gene's germline CDR1 is SGHRS and CDR2 YFSETQ. The CDR3 here is CASNGQGSEAFF. The DNA of the CDR3 is TGCGCCAGCAACGGGCAGGGGAGCGAAGCTTTCTTT. Based on the CDR3 plus reference TRBV5-1 and TRBJ1-1, the full variable domain is KAGVTQTPRYLIKTRGQQVTLSCSPISGHRSVSWYQQTPGQGLQFLFEYFSETQRNKGNFPGRFSGRQFSNSRSEMNVSTLELGDSALYLCASNGQGSEAFFGQGTRLTVV.

This clonotype was seen a few times. The V gene is TRBV29-1, the J gene TRBJ2-1; D remains unclear. V shed 6 bases and J shed 5 bases, with 2 bases lying between them. Germline V gene sequence: CDR1 SQVTM, CDR2 ANQGSEA. The length of the CDR3 is 9 residues. CDR3 in DNA: TGCAGCGTCAACAATGAGCAGTTCTTC. It is translated as CSVNNEQFF.

This clonotype was seen a handful of times. This sequence joins TRBV19 and TRBJ2-2, with D possibly being TRBD2 (7 bases). Trimming shortened V by 6 bases and J by 5 bases, and 13 bases separated the two germline ends. The germline V gene has CDR1 LNHDA and CDR2 SQIVND (reference sequence). This CDR3 region has 14 residues. CDR3 protein: CASSAGGRTGELFF. The CDR3, as DNA: TGTGCCAGTAGCGCCGGGGGGCGTACCGGGGAGCTGTTTTTT.

The chain combines TRBV12-3 or TRBV12-4 with TRBJ2-1; maybe TRBD2 (5 bases). Deletions cut 6 bases from V and 7 bases from J, with 13 bases between. This CDR3 has 13 residues. The CDR3 DNA is TGTGCCAGCAGAGACGGGATAGTAAATGAGCAGTTCTTC. Its translation: CASRDGIVNEQFF.

This clonotype was seen only a few times. The chain combines TRBV30 with TRBJ2-1; D perhaps matches TRBD1 (5 bases). The germline V gene encodes CDR1 GTSNPN and CDR2 SVGIG (reference sequence). The CDR3 sequence is 15 residues long. V lost 2 bases to trimming and J lost 7 bases, with 18 bases between them. The CDR3: CAWSPLGGAPNEQFF. The CDR3 DNA sequence: TGTGCCTGGAGTCCCCTGGGTGGGGCCCCAAATGAGCAGTTCTTC.

The V call is TRBV5-1, the J call TRBJ2-7, with D possibly matching TRBD2 (5 bases). Deletions cut 4 bases from V and 7 bases from J, with 18 bases between. The length of the CDR3 is 14 residues. CDR1 and CDR2 (germline): SGHRS, YFSETQ. CDR3 protein: CASSPVSKSGEQYF. The CDR3 region has the DNA TGCGCCAGCAGCCCGGTTAGCAAATCGGGGGAGCAGTACTTC.

This chain uses TRBV7-3 with TRBJ2-6, with 7 bases fitting TRBD1. The V and J ends lost 4 bases and 2 bases, in that order; junction bases with no gene match: 2. Germline V gene data show CDR1 as SGHTA and CDR2 as FQGTGA. The CDR3 runs 15 residues. Here the CDR3 DNA reads TGTGCCAGCAGCTCGACAGGGCCTGGGGCCAACGTCCTGACTTTC. Its protein product is CASSSTGPGANVLTF.

This clonotype appeared a few times. The V gene is TRBV5-5, the J gene TRBJ2-7; 9 bases align to TRBD1. Trimming took 6 bases from V and 4 from J; bases not matched to a gene: 8. The CDR3 is 14 residues long. Germline V gene data show CDR1 as SGHKS and CDR2 as YYEKEE (reference sequence). The CDR3 DNA follows: TGTGCCAGCAAACCGGGACAGGGCCTTTACGAGCAGTACTTC. Encoded protein: CASKPGQGLYEQYF.

V gene TRBV7-9 combines with J gene TRBJ1-2; no clear D gene. There are 14 residues in the CDR3. Trimming removed 5 bases from V and 8 bases from J, with 18 bases in between. In germline, CDR1 is SEHNR, CDR2 FQNEAQ (reference sequence). The DNA of the CDR3 is TGTGCCAGCAGCCCCTCATTTGGAGGCCGGGGCTACACCTTC. Its translation is CASSPSFGGRGYTF.

The chain is built from TRBV5-1 and TRBJ2-7, with a possible D match to TRBD2 (5 bases). CDR1 SGHRS and CDR2 YFSETQ come from the germline V gene. The CDR3 is 15 amino acids. V was pared by 0 bases and J by 3 bases, with 13 bases between. CDR3 sequence: CASSLGFAGFYEQYF. The DNA of the CDR3 is TGCGCCAGCAGCTTGGGTTTCGCGGGCTTCTACGAGCAGTACTTC.

This chain connects TRBV5-1 to TRBJ2-3, with D possibly TRBD2 on 5 matching bases. The germline V gene encodes CDR1 SGHRS and CDR2 YFSETQ. This CDR3 comprises 16 residues. The V and J ends lost 0 bases and 1 base respectively, with 12 bases between them. Written as DNA, the CDR3 is TGCGCCAGCAGCTTGGGACGGGATGGGGGCACAGATACGCAGTATTTT. Residues: CASSLGRDGGTDTQYF.

The rearrangement uses TRBV4-2 and TRBJ2-1; D possibly corresponds to TRBD1 (6 bases). Germline lookup yields CDR1 LGHNA and CDR2 YNFKEQ. CDR3 length: 17 amino acids. Trimming removed 1 base from V and 7 bases from J, with 20 bases in between. As DNA, the CDR3 is TGTGCCAGCAGCCAAGGTGCAGGTAGGGGGAGAGGGAATGAGCAGTTCTTC. Residues: CASSQGAGRGRGNEQFF.

The count of this clonotype is one. The V and J genes are TRBV4-3 and TRBJ2-7, with 10 bases identical to TRBD1. CDR3 length: 16 residues. Germline trimming cut 1 base from V and 3 bases from J; bases unmatched to any gene: 6. CDR1 LGHNA and CDR2 YSLEER come from the germline V gene. CDR3 DNA sequence: TGCGCCAGCAGCCAAGCGGGGACAGGGGCTTACTACGAGCAGTACTTC. Translating it yields CASSQAGTGAYYEQYF.

This clonotype was seen a few times. CDR3 in amino acids: CASSLLRVTDTQYF. In DNA, the CDR3 is TGTGCCAGCAGCTTACTCAGGGTCACAGATACGCAGTATTTT. The chain combines TRBV7-2 with TRBJ2-3, with D possibly being TRBD1 (5 bases). Germline CDR1 SGHTA, CDR2 FQGNSA. The CDR3 runs 14 residues. V lost 2 bases, J lost 2 bases, and 8 bases lay in between.

The chain uses TRBV6-1 and TRBJ1-2; the D is unclear. The V end was cut by 4 bases, the J end by 6 bases, with 6 bases between. The CDR3 contains 11 residues. Germline values: CDR1 MNHNS, CDR2 SASEGT. The CDR3 DNA sequence: TGTGCCAGCAGTGGCGAGGATGGCTACACCTTC. This encodes CASSGEDGYTF.

This clonotype was counted between two and nine times. This chain connects TRBV20-1 to TRBJ2-7, with 13 bases identical to TRBD2. V shed 4 bases and J 2 bases; nucleotides not matched to a gene: 5. In germline, CDR1 is DFQATT, CDR2 SNEGSKA (reference sequence). The CDR3 sequence is 15 residues long. The CDR3 DNA is TGCAGTGCTAAGAAAGGGACTAGCGGGACCTACGAGCAGTACTTC. Encoded protein: CSAKKGTSGTYEQYF.

This clonotype was found a few times. The V call is TRBV5-4, the J call TRBJ2-2; D is ambiguous. V was pared by 0 bases and J by 5 bases, with 5 bases between. Germline CDR1 and CDR2: SGHNT and YYREEE (reference sequence). The CDR3 runs 13 residues. The CDR3 protein is CASSLVETGELFF. CDR3 nucleotides: TGTGCCAGCAGCTTGGTGGAAACCGGGGAGCTGTTTTTT.